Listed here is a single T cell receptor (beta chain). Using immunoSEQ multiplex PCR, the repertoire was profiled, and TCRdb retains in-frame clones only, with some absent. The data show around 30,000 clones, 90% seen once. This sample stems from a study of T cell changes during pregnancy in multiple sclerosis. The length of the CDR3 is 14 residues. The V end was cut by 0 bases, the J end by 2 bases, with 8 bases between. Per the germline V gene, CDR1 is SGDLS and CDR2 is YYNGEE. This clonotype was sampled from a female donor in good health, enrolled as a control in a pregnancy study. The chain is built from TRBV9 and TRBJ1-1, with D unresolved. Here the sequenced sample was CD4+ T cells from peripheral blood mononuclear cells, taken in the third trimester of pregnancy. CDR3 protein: CASSVVVFNTEAFF. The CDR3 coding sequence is TGTGCCAGCAGCGTAGTTGTCTTTAACACTGAAGCTTTCTTT.